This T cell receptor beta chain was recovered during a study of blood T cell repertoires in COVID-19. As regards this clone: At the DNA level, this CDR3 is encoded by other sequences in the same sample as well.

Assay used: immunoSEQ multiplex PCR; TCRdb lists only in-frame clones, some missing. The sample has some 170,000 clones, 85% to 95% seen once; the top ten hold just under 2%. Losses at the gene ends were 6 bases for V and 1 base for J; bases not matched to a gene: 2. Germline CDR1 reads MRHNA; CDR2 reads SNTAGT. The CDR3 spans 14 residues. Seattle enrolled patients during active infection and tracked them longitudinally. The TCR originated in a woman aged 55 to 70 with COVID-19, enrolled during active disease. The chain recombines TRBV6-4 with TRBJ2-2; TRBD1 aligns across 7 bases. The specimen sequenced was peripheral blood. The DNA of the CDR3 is TGTGCCAGCAGCCGGGACAGGAACACCGGGGAGCTGTTTTTT. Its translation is CASSRDRNTGELFF.